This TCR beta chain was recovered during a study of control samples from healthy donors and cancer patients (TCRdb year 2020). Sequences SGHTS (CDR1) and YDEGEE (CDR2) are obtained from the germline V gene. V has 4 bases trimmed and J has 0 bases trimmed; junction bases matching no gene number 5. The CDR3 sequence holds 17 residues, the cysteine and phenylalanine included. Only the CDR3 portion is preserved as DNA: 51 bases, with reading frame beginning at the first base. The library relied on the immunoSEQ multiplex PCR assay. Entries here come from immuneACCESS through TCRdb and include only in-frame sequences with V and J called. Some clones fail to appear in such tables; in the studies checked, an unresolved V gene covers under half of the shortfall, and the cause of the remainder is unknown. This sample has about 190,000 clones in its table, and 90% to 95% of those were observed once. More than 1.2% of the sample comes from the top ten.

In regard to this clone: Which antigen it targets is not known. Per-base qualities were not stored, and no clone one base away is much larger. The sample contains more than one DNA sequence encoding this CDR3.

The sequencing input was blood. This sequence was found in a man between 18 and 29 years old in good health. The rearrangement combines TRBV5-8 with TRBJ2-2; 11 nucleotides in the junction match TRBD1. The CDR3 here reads CASSPGTGGSNTGELFF. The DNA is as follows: TGTGCCAGCAGCCCCGGGACAGGGGGGTCGAACACCGGGGAGCTGTTTTTT.